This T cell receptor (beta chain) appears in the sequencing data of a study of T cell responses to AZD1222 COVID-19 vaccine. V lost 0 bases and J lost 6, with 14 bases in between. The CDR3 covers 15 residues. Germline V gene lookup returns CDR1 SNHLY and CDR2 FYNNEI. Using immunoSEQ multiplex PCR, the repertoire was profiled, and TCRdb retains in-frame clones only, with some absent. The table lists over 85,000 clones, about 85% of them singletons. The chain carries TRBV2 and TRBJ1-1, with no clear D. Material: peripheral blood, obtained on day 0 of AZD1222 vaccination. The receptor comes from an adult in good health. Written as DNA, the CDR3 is TGTGCCAGCAGTGAAGCATCCGTACAGTTCGCTGAAGCTTTCTTT. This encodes CASSEASVQFAEAFF.